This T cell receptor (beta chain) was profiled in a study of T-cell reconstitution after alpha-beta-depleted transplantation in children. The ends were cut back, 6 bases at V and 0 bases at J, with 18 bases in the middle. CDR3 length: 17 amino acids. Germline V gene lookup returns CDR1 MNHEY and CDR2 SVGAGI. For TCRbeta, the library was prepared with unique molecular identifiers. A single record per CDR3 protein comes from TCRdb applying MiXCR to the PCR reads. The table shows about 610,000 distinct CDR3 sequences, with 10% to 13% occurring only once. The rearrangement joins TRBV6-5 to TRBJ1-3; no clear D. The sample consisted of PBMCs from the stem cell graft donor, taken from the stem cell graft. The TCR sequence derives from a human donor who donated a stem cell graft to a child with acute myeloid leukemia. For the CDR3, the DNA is TGTGCCAGCAGCCTACTCCGGGCCACACTCTCTGGAAACACCATATATTTT. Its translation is CASSLLRATLSGNTIYF.